Listed here are 22 T cell receptor beta chains from one sample, sequenced in a study of blood T cell repertoires in COVID-19. Clones were sequenced by immunoSEQ multiplex PCR, and TCRdb holds only the in-frame ones, with some missing. The sample includes around 100,000 clones, about 88% seen only once; the top ten take around 8.4%. The sample consisted of peripheral blood. The receptors here all came from a woman in her seventies who had recovered from COVID-19.

This chain links TRBV6-2 or TRBV6-3 with TRBJ2-7, with D maybe TRBD2 (5 bases). The CDR3 has 12 residues. V was shortened by 5 bases and J by 9 bases, with 14 bases between the two germline ends. Germline V CDR1 and CDR2: MNHEY, SVGEGT. The CDR3 DNA is TGTGCCAGCAGTACGGACTCAGCTCCGCAGTACTTC. The encoded protein is CASSTDSAPQYF.

This sequence joins TRBV4-3 and TRBJ2-7; 8 bases agree with TRBD1. CDR3 length: 14 amino acids. The germline V gene encodes CDR1 LGHNA and CDR2 YSLEER. V shed 1 base, J shed 3 bases, and the junction held 2 bases outside the gene matches. CDR3 DNA: TGCGCCAGCAGCCAAGCCGGGACAGGCTACGAGCAGTACTTC. It encodes CASSQAGTGYEQYF.

The gene calls are TRBV5-1 and TRBJ2-2; a weak D match, TRBD1 (6 bases). The CDR3 totals 14 residues. Germline V gives CDR1 SGHRS, CDR2 YFSETQ. Trimming shortened V by 5 bases and J by 3 bases, and 11 bases separated the two germline ends. The CDR3 DNA reads TGCGCCAGCAGTTCGGACAGCTACACCGGGGAGCTGTTTTTT. Protein sequence: CASSSDSYTGELFF.

The J gene is TRBJ2-4, the V gene TRBV7-2, with 8 bases identical to TRBD2. The CDR3 sequence is 14 residues long. With 3 bases clipped from V and 11 bases from J, the junction kept 9 bases outside the gene matches. Germline V gives CDR1 SGHTA, CDR2 FQGNSA. The CDR3 sequence is CASSLSGSVVLQYF. The CDR3 bases are TGTGCCAGCAGCTTGAGCGGGAGCGTGGTTCTTCAGTACTTC.

The CDR3 loop reads CASNPSPILTTEAFF. The CDR3 bases are TGTGCCAGCAATCCTTCACCGATCCTAACCACTGAAGCTTTCTTT. This chain links TRBV6-5 with TRBJ1-1; D is unresolved. There are 15 residues in the CDR3. V gave up 7 bases and J gave up 4 bases, with 19 bases separating them. Germline lookup yields CDR1 MNHEY and CDR2 SVGAGI.

CDR3 residues: CASSESRGYYEQYF. The CDR3 bases are TGTGCCAGCAGTGAAAGCAGGGGTTACTACGAGCAGTACTTC. The V call is TRBV6-1, the J call TRBJ2-7, with D possibly matching TRBD1 (6 bases). V dropped 2 bases and J dropped 3 bases, with 11 bases sitting between them. This CDR3 has 14 amino acids. Germline values: CDR1 MNHNS, CDR2 SASEGT.

J is TRBJ2-2 and V is TRBV10-2; TRBD1 matches 11 bases. Looked up from germline, CDR1 is WSHSY and CDR2 is SAAADI. The CDR3 is 17 residues long. Unmatched junction bases numbered 8, after V lost 4 bases and J lost 4 bases. The CDR3 sequence is CASSGQGGQGVTGELFF. The CDR3 DNA reads TGCGCCAGCAGTGGACAGGGGGGACAGGGGGTCACCGGGGAGCTGTTTTTT.

The rearrangement links TRBV24-1 to TRBJ2-5, with 9 bases that match TRBD2. The CDR3 length is 16 residues. The junction had 12 bases not matched to a gene; V was cut back by 6 bases and J by 5 bases. The germline V gene encodes CDR1 KGHDR and CDR2 SFDVKD. The CDR3 loop reads CATSQTRAGGKETQYF. The DNA of the CDR3 is TGTGCCACCAGTCAAACCAGAGCGGGGGGTAAGGAGACCCAGTACTTC.

CDR3 protein: CATSDFLTTSGVGGELFF. CDR3 coding DNA: TGTGCCACCAGTGATTTTCTTACGACTAGCGGGGTTGGAGGGGAGCTGTTTTTT. The chain links TRBV24-1 to TRBJ2-2, with 11 nucleotides matching TRBD2. This CDR3 has 18 amino acids. Germline V gene data show CDR1 as KGHDR and CDR2 as SFDVKD. The V gene end was trimmed by 1 base and the J gene end by 8 bases; junction bases not matched to a gene: 11.

The chain links TRBV24-1 to TRBJ1-5; D not certain. V was pared by 5 bases and J by 5 bases, with 9 bases between. Germline V gene sequence: CDR1 KGHDR, CDR2 SFDVKD. This CDR3 spans 13 amino acids. CDR3 bases: TGTGCCACCAGTGGCCCCCGGGATCAGCCCCAGCATTTT. Translation: CATSGPRDQPQHF.

In this sample, this clone turned up once. The V and J genes are TRBV9 and TRBJ2-5; a possible D gene is TRBD1 (6 bases). V was clipped by 1 base and J by 3 bases, with 10 bases between them. Germline CDR1 is SGDLS and CDR2 is YYNGEE. The CDR3 totals 14 residues. CDR3 residues: CASSVQGLEETQYF. CDR3 sequence (DNA): TGTGCCAGCAGCGTACAGGGGTTAGAAGAGACCCAGTACTTC.

This clone is a singleton in its sample. The genes are TRBV6-4 and TRBJ2-1; a possible D gene is TRBD2 (5 bases). Germline values: CDR1 MRHNA, CDR2 SNTAGT. The CDR3 sequence is 16 residues long. Trimming took off 0 bases at V and 6 bases at J, with 15 bases between the two ends. CDR3 loop: CASSDSITAAGNEQFF. The CDR3 DNA reads as TGTGCCAGCAGTGACTCGATTACAGCGGCCGGCAATGAGCAGTTCTTC.

The rearrangement joins TRBV7-8 to TRBJ1-1; D is unclear. Between the trimmed V and J ends, which lost 3 bases and 2 bases, there was a span of 10 bases. The CDR3 spans 14 residues. CDR1 is SGHVS and CDR2 is FQNEAQ in the germline V gene. Here the CDR3 DNA reads TGTGCCAGCAGCTTTTTAACGACAAACACTGAAGCTTTCTTT. Encoded protein: CASSFLTTNTEAFF.

V is TRBV4-3 and J is TRBJ2-6; D perhaps matches TRBD2 (6 bases). V lost 4 bases, J lost 0 bases, and 10 bases lay in between. From germline, CDR1 is LGHNA and CDR2 YSLEER. This CDR3 is built from 16 residues. CDR3 loop: CASSPWDFSGANVLTF. The CDR3 DNA follows: TGCGCCAGCAGCCCCTGGGACTTCTCTGGGGCCAACGTCCTGACTTTC.

The chain uses TRBV18 and TRBJ2-7; D remains ambiguous. This CDR3 is built from 12 residues. From germline, CDR1 is KGHSH and CDR2 LQKENI. Trimming shortened V by 4 bases and J by 4 bases, and 8 bases separated the two germline ends. The CDR3 DNA reads TGTGCCAGCTCACAGCTCCTTTACGAGCAGTACTTC. Translating gives CASSQLLYEQYF.

This clone was found once. The chain has TRBV2 and TRBJ2-3, with TRBD2 identical over 15 bases. V lost 8 bases, J lost 0 bases, and 3 bases stayed unmatched. This CDR3 is built from 16 residues. Germline CDR1 is SNHLY and CDR2 is FYNNEI. This chain's CDR3 is CASGTSGGLSTDTQYF. CDR3 sequence (DNA): TGTGCCAGCGGGACTAGCGGGGGGCTCAGCACAGATACGCAGTATTTT. The variable domain in full, completed from reference TRBV2 and TRBJ2-3, reads EPEVTQTPSHQVTQMGQEVILRCVPISNHLYFYWYRQILGQKVEFLVSFYNNEISEKSEIFDDQFSVERPDGSNFTLKIRSTKLEDSAMYFCASGTSGGLSTDTQYFGPGTRLTVL.

This chain connects TRBV7-9 to TRBJ1-2, with a tentative D call TRBD1 (6 bases). Germline CDR1 and CDR2: SEHNR and FQNEAQ (reference sequence). The CDR3 runs 15 residues. Trimming pared 3 bases from V and 3 bases from J, leaving 14 bases between. This chain's CDR3 is CASSLGGGRDYGYTF. CDR3 in DNA: TGTGCCAGCAGCTTGGGCGGGGGCAGGGACTATGGCTACACCTTC.

This chain links TRBV5-6 with TRBJ1-3; D is uncertain. Trimming removed 6 bases at V and 8 bases at J, with 15 bases between. Germline V lookup: CDR1 SGHDT, CDR2 YYEEEE. The CDR3 spans 13 residues. CDR3 protein: CASKIFLSDTIYF. CDR3 DNA: TGTGCCAGCAAGATCTTCCTCTCGGACACCATATATTTT.

V and J are TRBV2 and TRBJ1-5; possibly TRBD1 for D (5 bases). The length of the CDR3 is 18 residues. Germline-derived CDR1 and CDR2 are SNHLY and FYNNEI. Between the trimmed V and J ends, which lost 5 bases and 0 bases, there was a span of 20 bases. Here the CDR3 reads CASSPPGGAPYSNQPQHF. The CDR3 nucleotides are TGTGCCAGCAGTCCCCCCGGAGGGGCACCCTATAGCAATCAGCCCCAGCATTTT.

There are a few counts of this clone. Written as DNA, the CDR3 is TGTGCCAGCACCTCCCGCGCCGAGCCCCAGCATTTT. This sequence encodes CASTSRAEPQHF. The rearrangement joins TRBV6-6 to TRBJ1-5; D is unresolved. CDR3 length: 12 residues. The germline gives CDR1 MNHNY, CDR2 SVGAGI (reference sequence). V dropped 7 bases and J dropped 8 bases, with 12 bases sitting between them.

This clone was seen once. The genes are TRBV29-1 and TRBJ1-2; no clear D. V was cut by 8 bases and J by 6 bases, with 16 bases left in between. This CDR3 comprises 12 residues. In germline, CDR1 is SQVTM, CDR2 ANQGSEA. This CDR3 reads CSINGQTHGYTF. In DNA, the CDR3 is TGCAGCATAAATGGGCAGACCCATGGCTACACCTTC.

The chain carries TRBV18 and TRBJ1-5, with a weak D call TRBD1 (5 bases). Between the trimmed V and J ends, which lost 2 bases and 6 bases, there was a span of 23 bases. The CDR3 totals 18 residues. Germline CDR1 is KGHSH and CDR2 is LQKENI. The CDR3 nucleotides read TGTGCCAGCTCACCAAGCTCCCTCGAAAGGGGTGGACGTCAGCCCCAGCATTTT. Protein product: CASSPSSLERGGRQPQHF.